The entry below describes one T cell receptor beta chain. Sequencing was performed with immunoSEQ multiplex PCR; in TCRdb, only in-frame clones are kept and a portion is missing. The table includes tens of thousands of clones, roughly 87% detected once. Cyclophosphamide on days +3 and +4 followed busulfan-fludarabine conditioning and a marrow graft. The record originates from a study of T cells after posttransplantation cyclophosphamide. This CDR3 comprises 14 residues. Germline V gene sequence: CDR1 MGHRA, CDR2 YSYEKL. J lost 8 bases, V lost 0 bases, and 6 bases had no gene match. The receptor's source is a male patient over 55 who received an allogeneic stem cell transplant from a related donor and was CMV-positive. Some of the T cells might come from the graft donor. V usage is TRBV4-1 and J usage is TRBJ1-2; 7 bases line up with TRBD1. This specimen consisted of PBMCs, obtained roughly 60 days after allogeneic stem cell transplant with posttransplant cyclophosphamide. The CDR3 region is CASSQEQGILGYTF. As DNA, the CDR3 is TGCGCCAGCAGCCAAGAACAGGGGATTTTAGGCTACACCTTC.